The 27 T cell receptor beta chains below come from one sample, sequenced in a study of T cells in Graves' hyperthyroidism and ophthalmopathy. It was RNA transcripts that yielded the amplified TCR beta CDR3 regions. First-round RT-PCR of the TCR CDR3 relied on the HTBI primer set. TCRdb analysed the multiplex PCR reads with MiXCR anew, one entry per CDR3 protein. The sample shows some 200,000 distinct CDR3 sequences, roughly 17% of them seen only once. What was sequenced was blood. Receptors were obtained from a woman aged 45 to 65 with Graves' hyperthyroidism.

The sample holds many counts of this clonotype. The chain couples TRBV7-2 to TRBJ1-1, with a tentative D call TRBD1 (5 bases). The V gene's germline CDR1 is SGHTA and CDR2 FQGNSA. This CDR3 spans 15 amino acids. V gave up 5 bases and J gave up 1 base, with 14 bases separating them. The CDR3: CASSRGGTSNTEAFF. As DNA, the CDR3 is TGTGCCAGCAGCCGGGGCGGGACCTCGAACACTGAAGCTTTCTTT.

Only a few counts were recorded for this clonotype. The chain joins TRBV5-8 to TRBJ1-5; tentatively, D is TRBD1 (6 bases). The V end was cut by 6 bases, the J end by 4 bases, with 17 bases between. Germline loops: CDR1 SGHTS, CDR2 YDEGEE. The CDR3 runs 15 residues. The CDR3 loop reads CASTISTTGNQPQHF. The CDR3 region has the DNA TGTGCCAGCACCATAAGTACAACAGGGAATCAGCCCCAGCATTTT.

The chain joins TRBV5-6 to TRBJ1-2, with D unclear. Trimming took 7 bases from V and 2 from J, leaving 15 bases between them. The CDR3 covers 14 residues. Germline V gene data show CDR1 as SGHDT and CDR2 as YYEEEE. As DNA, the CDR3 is TGTGCCAGCGAACCAGAGGGCCTGAACTATGGCTACACCTTC. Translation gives CASEPEGLNYGYTF.

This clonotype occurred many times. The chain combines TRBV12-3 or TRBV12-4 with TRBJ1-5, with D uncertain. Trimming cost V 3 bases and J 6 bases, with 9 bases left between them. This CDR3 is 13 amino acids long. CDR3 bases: TGTGCCAGCAGTTTGGGGTTCGGTCAGCCCCAGCATTTT. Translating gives CASSLGFGQPQHF.

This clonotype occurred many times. The CDR3 region is CSATPRGGAYEQYF. In nucleotides, the CDR3 is TGCAGTGCTACGCCAAGAGGGGGGGCCTACGAGCAGTACTTC. The V gene is TRBV20-1, the J gene TRBJ2-7, with TRBD2 as a possible D gene (7 bases). The CDR3 runs 14 residues. Germline lookup yields CDR1 DFQATT and CDR2 SNEGSKA (reference sequence). V was trimmed by 4 bases and J by 2 bases, leaving 15 bases between them.

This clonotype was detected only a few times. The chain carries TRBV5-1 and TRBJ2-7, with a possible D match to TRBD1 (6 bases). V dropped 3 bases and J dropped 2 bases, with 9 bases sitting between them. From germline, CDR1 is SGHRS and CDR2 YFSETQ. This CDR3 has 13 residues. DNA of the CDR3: TGCGCCAGCAGCTACGACAGGACCTACGAGCAGTACTTC. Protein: CASSYDRTYEQYF.

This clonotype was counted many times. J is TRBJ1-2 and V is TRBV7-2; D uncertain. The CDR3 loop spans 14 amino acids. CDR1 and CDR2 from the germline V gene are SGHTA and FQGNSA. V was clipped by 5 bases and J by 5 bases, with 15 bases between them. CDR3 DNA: TGTGCCAGCAGCCAACTCCGCGGATTTTATGGCTACACCTTC. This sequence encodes CASSQLRGFYGYTF. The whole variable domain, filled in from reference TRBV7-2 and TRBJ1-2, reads GAGVSQSPSNKVTEKGKDVELRCDPISGHTALYWYRQSLGQGLEFLIYFQGNSAPDKSGLPSDRFSAERTGGSVSTLTIQRTQQEDSAVYLCASSQLRGFYGYTFGSGTRLTVV.

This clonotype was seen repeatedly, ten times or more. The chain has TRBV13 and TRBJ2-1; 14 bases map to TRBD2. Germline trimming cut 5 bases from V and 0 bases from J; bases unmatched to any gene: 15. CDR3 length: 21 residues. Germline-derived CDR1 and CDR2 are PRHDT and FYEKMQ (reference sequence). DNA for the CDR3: TGTGCCAGCAGCCAGTATCCGGGACTAGCGGGAGAGCTCAGCTCCTACAATGAGCAGTTCTTC. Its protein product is CASSQYPGLAGELSSYNEQFF.

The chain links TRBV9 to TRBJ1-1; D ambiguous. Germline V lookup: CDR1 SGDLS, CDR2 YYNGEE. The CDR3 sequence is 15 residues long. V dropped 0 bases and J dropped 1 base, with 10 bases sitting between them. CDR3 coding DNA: TGTGCCAGCAGCGTAGGATCGTCCGGGAACACTGAAGCTTTCTTT. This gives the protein CASSVGSSGNTEAFF.

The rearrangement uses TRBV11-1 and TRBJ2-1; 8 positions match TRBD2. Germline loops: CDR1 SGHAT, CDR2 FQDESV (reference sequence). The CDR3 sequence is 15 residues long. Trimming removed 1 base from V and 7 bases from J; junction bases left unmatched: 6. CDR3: CASSLGREEVNEQFF. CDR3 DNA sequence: TGTGCCAGCAGCTTAGGGCGGGAGGAAGTGAATGAGCAGTTCTTC.

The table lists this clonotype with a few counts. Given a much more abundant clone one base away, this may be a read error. CDR3 bases: TGTGCCAGCAGCTCCCGGGACGGCTACGAGCAGTACTTC. The encoded protein is CASSSRDGYEQYF. The chain joins TRBV11-3 to TRBJ2-7, with D perhaps being TRBD1 or TRBD2 (5 bases each). The germline V and J ends were trimmed by 4 bases and 3 bases, with 10 bases remaining between them. The CDR3 has 13 amino acids. CDR1 and CDR2 from the germline V gene are SGHNT and YENEEA.

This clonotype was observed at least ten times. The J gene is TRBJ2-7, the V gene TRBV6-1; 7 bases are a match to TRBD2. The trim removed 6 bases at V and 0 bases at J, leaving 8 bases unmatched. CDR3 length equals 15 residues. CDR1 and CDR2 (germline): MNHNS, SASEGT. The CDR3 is CASSRTSARSYEQYF. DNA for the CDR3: TGTGCCAGCAGCCGCACTAGCGCGCGCTCCTACGAGCAGTACTTC.

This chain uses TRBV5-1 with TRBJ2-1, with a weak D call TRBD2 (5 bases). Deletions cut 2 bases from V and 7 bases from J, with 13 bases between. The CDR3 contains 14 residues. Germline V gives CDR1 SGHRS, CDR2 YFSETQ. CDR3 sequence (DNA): TGCGCCAGCAGCTTCTCTTCGGGGAGAAATGAGCAGTTCTTC. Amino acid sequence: CASSFSSGRNEQFF.

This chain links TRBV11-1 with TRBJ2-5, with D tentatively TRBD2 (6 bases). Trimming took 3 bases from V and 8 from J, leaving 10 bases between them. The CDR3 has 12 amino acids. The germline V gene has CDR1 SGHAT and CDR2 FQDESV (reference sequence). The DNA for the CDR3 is TGTGCCAGCAGCTTGGGGGGTATCACCCAGTACTTC. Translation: CASSLGGITQYF.

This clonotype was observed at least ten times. CDR3 in DNA: TGTGCCAGCAGTTACTCCAACAGGGTCGCCCTGAGGTGGGAAGCTTTCTTT. Translation gives CASSYSNRVALRWEAFF. The rearrangement links TRBV6-6 to TRBJ1-1, with D tentatively TRBD1 (6 bases). The germline CDR1 and CDR2 sequences are MNHNY and SVGAGI (reference sequence). Trimming cost V 0 bases and J 8 bases, with 22 bases left between them. CDR3 length: 17 residues.

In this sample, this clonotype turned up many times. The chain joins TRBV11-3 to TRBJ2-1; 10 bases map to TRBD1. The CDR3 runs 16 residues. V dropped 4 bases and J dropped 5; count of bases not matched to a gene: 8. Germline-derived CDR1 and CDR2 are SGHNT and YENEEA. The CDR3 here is CASSSRRDRGNNEQFF. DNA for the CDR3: TGTGCCAGCAGCTCTCGCCGGGACAGGGGAAACAATGAGCAGTTCTTC.

The DNA for the CDR3 is TGTGCCAGTAGTTCAAGAAGCGGACAGACGTACCAAGAGACCCAGTACTTC. It is translated as CASSSRSGQTYQETQYF. The gene calls are TRBV19 and TRBJ2-5, with D tentatively TRBD1 (6 bases). The length of the CDR3 is 17 residues. In germline, CDR1 is LNHDA, CDR2 SQIVND (reference sequence). Trimming pared 5 bases from V and 0 bases from J, leaving 19 bases between.

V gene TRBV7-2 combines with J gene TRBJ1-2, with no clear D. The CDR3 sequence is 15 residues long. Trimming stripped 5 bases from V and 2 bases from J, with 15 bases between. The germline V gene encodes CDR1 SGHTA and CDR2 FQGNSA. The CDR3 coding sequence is TGTGCCAGCAGCGTATCTACCGACACGAACTATGGCTACACCTTC. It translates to CASSVSTDTNYGYTF.

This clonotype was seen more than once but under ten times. The CDR3 spells CASSSPFRRRSGTSGSYEQYF. Here the CDR3 DNA reads TGTGCCAGCAGCTCACCCTTTCGGCGGCGCTCCGGGACTAGCGGGAGTTACGAGCAGTACTTC. The rearrangement joins TRBV19 to TRBJ2-7; 14 bases are shared with TRBD2. The V segment lost 9 bases and the J segment 4 bases; nucleotides outside the gene matches: 26. CDR3 length: 21 amino acids. Germline values: CDR1 LNHDA, CDR2 SQIVND (reference sequence).

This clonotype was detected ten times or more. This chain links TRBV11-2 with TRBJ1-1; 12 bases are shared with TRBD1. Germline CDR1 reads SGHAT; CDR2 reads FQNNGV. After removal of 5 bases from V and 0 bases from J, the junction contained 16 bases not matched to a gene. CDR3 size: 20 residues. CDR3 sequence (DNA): TGTGCCAGCAGCGCCGGCGGGGGACAGGGGGCGAATCAAATGAACACTGAAGCTTTCTTT. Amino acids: CASSAGGGQGANQMNTEAFF.

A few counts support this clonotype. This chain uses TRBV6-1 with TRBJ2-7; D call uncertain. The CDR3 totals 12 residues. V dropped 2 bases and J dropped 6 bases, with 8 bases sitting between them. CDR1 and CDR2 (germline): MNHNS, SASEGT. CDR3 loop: CASSEISPEQYF. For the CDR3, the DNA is TGTGCCAGCAGTGAAATAAGCCCCGAGCAGTACTTC.

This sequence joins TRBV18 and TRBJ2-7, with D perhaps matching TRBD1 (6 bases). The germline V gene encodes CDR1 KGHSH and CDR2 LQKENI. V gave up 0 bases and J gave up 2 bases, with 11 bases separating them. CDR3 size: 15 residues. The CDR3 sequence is CASSPPQGPAYEQYF. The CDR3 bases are TGTGCCAGCTCACCACCGCAGGGGCCGGCCTACGAGCAGTACTTC.

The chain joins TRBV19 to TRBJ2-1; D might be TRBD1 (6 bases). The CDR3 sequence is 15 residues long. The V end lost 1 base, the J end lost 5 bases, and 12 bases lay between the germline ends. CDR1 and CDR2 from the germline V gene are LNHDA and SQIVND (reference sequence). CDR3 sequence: CASSIAQGSNNEQFF. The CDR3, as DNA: TGTGCCAGTAGTATAGCCCAGGGGTCGAACAATGAGCAGTTCTTC.

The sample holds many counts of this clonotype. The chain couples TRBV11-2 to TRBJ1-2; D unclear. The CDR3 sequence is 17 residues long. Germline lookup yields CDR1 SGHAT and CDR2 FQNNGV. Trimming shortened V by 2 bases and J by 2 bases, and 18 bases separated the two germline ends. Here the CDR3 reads CASSLRISEISNYGYTF. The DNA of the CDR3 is TGTGCCAGCAGCTTACGAATTTCTGAGATTTCCAACTATGGCTACACCTTC.

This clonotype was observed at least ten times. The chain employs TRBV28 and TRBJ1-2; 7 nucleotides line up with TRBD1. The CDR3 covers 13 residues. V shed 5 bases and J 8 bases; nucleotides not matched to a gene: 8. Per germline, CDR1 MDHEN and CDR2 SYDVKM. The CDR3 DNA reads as TGTGCCAGCAGTCCAATTGACAGGGTAGGCTACACCTTC. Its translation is CASSPIDRVGYTF.

The chain's CDR3 is CASSLAKTTNEKLFF. Written as DNA, the CDR3 is TGTGCCAGCAGCTTAGCGAAAACAACTAATGAAAAACTGTTTTTT. The rearrangement uses TRBV7-2 and TRBJ1-4, with unresolved D. The CDR3 extends over 15 amino acids. Germline CDR1 SGHTA, CDR2 FQGNSA. V was clipped by 0 bases and J by 0 bases, with 5 bases between them.

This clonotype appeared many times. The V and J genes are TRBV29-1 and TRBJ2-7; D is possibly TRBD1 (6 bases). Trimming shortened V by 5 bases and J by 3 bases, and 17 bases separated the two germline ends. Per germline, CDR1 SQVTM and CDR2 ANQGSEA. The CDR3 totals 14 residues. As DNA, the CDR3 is TGCAGCGTTATTGAACGGGACATATACTACGAGCAGTACTTC. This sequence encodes CSVIERDIYYEQYF.